One and the same sample provided the 26 T cell receptor beta chains below, sequenced in a study of cytomegalovirus exposure and HLA in healthy donors. The primer mix had 60 Vbeta and 13 Jbeta primers. Some clones are missing from TCRdb's copy, which holds only in-frame ones; the method was immunoSEQ multiplex PCR. The top ten clones hold around 4% of a sample with over 250,000 clones, 75% to 90% of them seen once. The specimen was PBMCs. The source is a man aged 35-49 years in good health and CMV-seropositive.

The chain has TRBV7-6 and TRBJ2-7, with 7 bases lining up with TRBD2. The V gene's germline CDR1 is SGHVS and CDR2 FNYEAQ. V was clipped by 5 bases and J by 5 bases; unmatched bases: 9. The CDR3 totals 14 residues. Here the CDR3 reads CASSPGGSINEQYF. The CDR3 DNA reads as TGTGCCAGCAGCCCCGGCGGGAGTATCAACGAGCAGTACTTC.

Written as DNA, the CDR3 is TGTGCCAGCAGCGTAGGGGGAGTGGGGACTAGCGATTCCGAGCAGTACTTC. Its protein product is CASSVGGVGTSDSEQYF. V usage is TRBV9 and J usage is TRBJ2-7, with 10 bases fitting TRBD2. CDR3 length: 17 amino acids. Per germline, CDR1 SGDLS and CDR2 YYNGEE. With 0 bases clipped from V and 6 bases from J, the junction kept 12 bases outside the gene matches.

The chain recombines TRBV7-2 with TRBJ2-3; 7 bases match TRBD1. The V gene's germline CDR1 is SGHTA and CDR2 FQGNSA. Trimming removed 5 bases from V and 5 bases from J; junction bases left unmatched: 13. This CDR3 is 16 amino acids long. The CDR3 here is CASSPTRGREIDTQYF. The CDR3, as DNA: TGTGCCAGCAGCCCAACTAGGGGGCGCGAGATAGATACGCAGTATTTT. Full variable domain (outside the CDR3, taken from reference TRBV7-2 and TRBJ2-3): GAGVSQSPSNKVTEKGKDVELRCDPISGHTALYWYRQSLGQGLEFLIYFQGNSAPDKSGLPSDRFSAERTGGSVSTLTIQRTQQEDSAVYLCASSPTRGREIDTQYFGPGTRLTVL.

The V call is TRBV30, the J call TRBJ1-3, with unresolved D. V lost 5 bases and J lost 0, with 11 bases in between. The CDR3 consists of 14 residues. Germline V gene lookup returns CDR1 GTSNPN and CDR2 SVGIG (reference sequence). The CDR3 region is CAWGPGASGNTIYF. CDR3 bases: TGTGCCTGGGGGCCGGGAGCCTCTGGAAACACCATATATTTT.

The chain links TRBV9 to TRBJ1-1; possible D gene TRBD1, 5 bases. This CDR3 contains 16 residues. Germline loops: CDR1 SGDLS, CDR2 YYNGEE. V was pared by 4 bases and J by 1 base, with 17 bases between. The CDR3 region has the DNA TGTGCCAGCAGCCACGGCAGGGCCCGCGAGAACACTGAAGCTTTCTTT. Its translation is CASSHGRARENTEAFF.

This chain connects TRBV27 to TRBJ2-3, with 9 bases aligning to TRBD2. The ends lost 6 bases at V and 2 bases at J; junction bases unmatched: 12. CDR1 is MNHEY and CDR2 is SMNVEV in the germline V gene (reference sequence). The CDR3 runs to 17 residues. The CDR3 here is CASSWASASGTTDTQYF. CDR3 DNA: TGTGCCAGCAGCTGGGCCTCGGCTAGCGGGACCACAGATACGCAGTATTTT.

The chain uses TRBV2 and TRBJ2-6, with a weak D call TRBD1 (6 bases). Germline V gives CDR1 SNHLY, CDR2 FYNNEI. CDR3 length: 16 residues. V was shortened by 1 base and J by 0 bases, with 7 bases between the two germline ends. CDR3 sequence: CASSEGTVSGANVLTF. The CDR3 region has the DNA TGTGCCAGCAGTGAAGGGACAGTCTCTGGGGCCAACGTCCTGACTTTC.

The chain combines TRBV12-5 with TRBJ2-3; perhaps TRBD1 as D (5 bases). Trimming took 5 bases from V and 2 from J, leaving 11 bases between them. CDR1 and CDR2 (germline): LGHNT, FRNRAP. CDR3 length equals 14 residues. CDR3 region: CASGKLTDTDTQYF. In nucleotides, the CDR3 is TGTGCTAGTGGTAAACTGACAGACACAGATACGCAGTATTTT.

In nucleotides, the CDR3 is TGTGCCAGCAGACTCCTCCGACTAGCGGGAGACAATGAGCAGTTCTTC. Amino acid sequence: CASRLLRLAGDNEQFF. The rearrangement links TRBV27 to TRBJ2-1; the match to TRBD2 covers 12 bases. In germline, CDR1 is MNHEY, CDR2 SMNVEV (reference sequence). V trimming: 6 bases; J trimming: 5 bases; junction bases outside the gene matches: 8. CDR3 length: 16 residues.

CDR3 protein: CSVAGTGYSYEQYF. CDR3 sequence (DNA): TGCAGCGTGGCCGGGACAGGTTACTCCTACGAGCAGTACTTC. The chain carries TRBV29-1 and TRBJ2-7, with 8 bases aligning to TRBD1. The CDR3 covers 14 residues. The J segment lost 0 bases and the V segment lost 6 bases, leaving 7 bases of the junction unmatched. The V gene's germline CDR1 is SQVTM and CDR2 ANQGSEA.

J is TRBJ2-4 and V is TRBV19, with a weak D call TRBD2 (6 bases). Germline-derived CDR1 and CDR2 are LNHDA and SQIVND (reference sequence). Trimming shortened V by 1 base and J by 6 bases, and 16 bases separated the two germline ends. The CDR3 consists of 16 residues. Here the CDR3 DNA reads TGTGCCAGTAGTATAGCCCAGCGGAGGAGGGGAAACATTCAGTACTTC. It encodes CASSIAQRRRGNIQYF.

This chain links TRBV7-8 with TRBJ2-1, with 8 positions matching TRBD1. The V gene end was trimmed by 3 bases and the J gene end by 7 bases; junction bases not matched to a gene: 5. The CDR3 sequence is 14 residues long. Germline assignment: CDR1 SGHVS and CDR2 FQNEAQ. DNA of the CDR3: TGTGCCAGCAGCTTTAGGGACAGGTTGAATGAGCAGTTCTTC. It encodes CASSFRDRLNEQFF.

This chain uses TRBV6-5 with TRBJ1-5; a weak D match, TRBD1 (5 bases). The germline V gene encodes CDR1 MNHEY and CDR2 SVGAGI. Trimming left V 5 bases short and J 5 bases short, with 10 bases between. The CDR3 spans 13 residues. CDR3 in amino acids: CASSATVHQPQHF. For the CDR3, the DNA is TGTGCCAGCAGTGCGACAGTACATCAGCCCCAGCATTTT.

Comments on this clone: Sequence at one end of the junction differs from germline and may be a read error. The chain combines TRBV7-7 with TRBJ1-4; 7 nucleotides agree with TRBD1. This CDR3 is built from 15 residues. Germline V gives CDR1 SSHAT, CDR2 FNYEAQ (reference sequence). The DNA for the CDR3 is TGTGCTAGCAGCTTAGGGACCGGGACAGATGAAAAACTGTTTTTT. Translating gives CASSLGTGTDEKLFF.

This clone was detected once. The gene calls are TRBV28 and TRBJ2-7; 11 nucleotides align to TRBD2. The germline V gene has CDR1 MDHEN and CDR2 SYDVKM. V gave up 3 bases and J gave up 2 bases; unmatched junction bases: 9. This CDR3 has 17 residues. CDR3 coding DNA: TGTGCCAGCAGTTTGCATCCCGAGACTAGCGGGGCCTACGAGCAGTACTTC. Translating it yields CASSLHPETSGAYEQYF.

The rearrangement uses TRBV28 and TRBJ2-3, with a tentative D call TRBD2 (5 bases). Germline CDR1 reads MDHEN; CDR2 reads SYDVKM. This CDR3 spans 16 amino acids. Trimming cost V 4 bases and J 1 base, with 15 bases left between them. The CDR3 sequence: CASSSPPGMGTDTQYF. The CDR3 nucleotides read TGTGCCAGCAGTTCTCCCCCGGGGATGGGCACAGATACGCAGTATTTT.

This chain links TRBV21-1 with TRBJ2-7; the DNA was not used to check the table's D call, TRBD1. TRBV21-1 is recorded as a pseudogene. The CDR3 consists of 14 residues. CDR3 protein: CASGDGQESYEQYF. The CDR3 nucleotides read TGTGCCAGCGGGGACGGACAGGAGTCCTACGAGCAGTACTTC.

The chain carries TRBV7-2 and TRBJ2-7; D uncertain. The germline V gene has CDR1 SGHTA and CDR2 FQGNSA. Deletions cut 0 bases from V and 2 bases from J, with 5 bases between. The length of the CDR3 is 13 residues. This CDR3 is CASSLAKTYEQYF. Written as DNA, the CDR3 is TGTGCCAGCAGCTTAGCCAAAACCTACGAGCAGTACTTC.

This rearrangement joins TRBV28 to TRBJ2-3, with 11 bases lining up with TRBD2. The CDR3 spans 14 residues. The V segment lost 7 bases and the J segment 4 bases; nucleotides outside the gene matches: 4. Germline CDR1 is MDHEN and CDR2 is SYDVKM. The CDR3 region has the DNA TGTGCCAGCAATAGCGGGAGGGGGGCAGATACGCAGTATTTT. It specifies CASNSGRGADTQYF.

The chain links TRBV5-5 to TRBJ1-3; 7 bases agree with TRBD1. V lost 2 bases and J lost 7; bases outside the gene matches: 0. There are 12 residues in the CDR3. Germline CDR1 reads SGHKS; CDR2 reads YYEKEE (reference sequence). This chain's CDR3 is CASSLGGNTIYF. The CDR3 nucleotides are TGTGCCAGCAGCTTAGGGGGCAACACCATATATTTT.

CDR3 protein: CASSQEDRMWNEQFF. The CDR3 DNA follows: TGCGCCAGCAGCCAAGAGGACAGGATGTGGAATGAGCAGTTCTTC. The V gene is TRBV4-1, the J gene TRBJ2-1; 7 bases map to TRBD1. Trimming cost V 0 bases and J 7 bases; bases outside gene matches: 6. There are 15 residues in the CDR3. CDR1 and CDR2 from the germline V gene are MGHRA and YSYEKL.

The V gene is TRBV5-1, the J gene TRBJ2-1; TRBD1 is a possible D gene (5 bases). Trimming pared 4 bases from V and 0 bases from J, leaving 11 bases between. CDR1 and CDR2 from the germline V gene are SGHRS and YFSETQ. This CDR3 is 15 amino acids long. The CDR3 nucleotides read TGCGCCAGCAGCGTCGACAGCAGCTCCTACAATGAGCAGTTCTTC. Its translation: CASSVDSSSYNEQFF.

With regard to this clone: A read error may account for a junction end that differs from germline. This sample includes further DNA sequences coding for the same CDR3. The chain recombines TRBV7-9 with TRBJ2-3; TRBD2 matches at 9 bases. Germline V gene data show CDR1 as SEHNR and CDR2 as FQNEAQ (reference sequence). The length of the CDR3 is 15 residues. The CDR3 DNA follows: TGTGCCAGCAGTTTAGGCCTAGCGGGGCGGGATACGCAGTATTTT. Translating it yields CASSLGLAGRDTQYF.

The genes are TRBV27 and TRBJ2-2; TRBD1 aligns across 8 bases. There are 18 residues in the CDR3. The trim removed 5 bases at V and 3 bases at J, leaving 14 bases unmatched. Germline values: CDR1 MNHEY, CDR2 SMNVEV (reference sequence). The CDR3 DNA sequence: TGTGCCAGCAGTCCGTGGACAGGGCTTACTTGGGACACCGGGGAGCTGTTTTTT. Translating gives CASSPWTGLTWDTGELFF.

With respect to this clone: Other DNA sequences in the sample encode the same CDR3. The V call is TRBV28, the J call TRBJ2-7; a possible D gene is TRBD1 (6 bases). CDR1 is MDHEN and CDR2 is SYDVKM in the germline V gene. Trimming cost V 6 bases and J 3 bases, with 9 bases left between them. CDR3 length: 12 residues. The CDR3 nucleotides read TGTGCCAGCAGCCTACAGGGCTACGAGCAGTACTTC. Residues: CASSLQGYEQYF.

This clone came up once. A read error may account for a junction end that differs from germline. The chain joins TRBV7-7 to TRBJ2-2; 14 bases are shared with TRBD2. The CDR3 runs to 18 residues. Germline assignment: CDR1 SSHAT and CDR2 FNYEAQ (reference sequence). CDR3 amino acids: CASSWNPGLAGETGELFF. In DNA form, the CDR3 reads TGTGCTAGCAGCTGGAACCCGGGACTAGCGGGAGAAACCGGGGAGCTGTTTTTT. Together with reference TRBV7-7 and TRBJ2-2, the CDR3 gives the full variable domain: GAGVSQSPRYKVTKRGQDVTLRCDPISSHATLYWYQQALGQGPEFLTYFNYEAQPDKSGLPSDRFSAERPEGSISTLTIQRTEQRDSAMYRCASSWNPGLAGETGELFFGEGSRLTVL.